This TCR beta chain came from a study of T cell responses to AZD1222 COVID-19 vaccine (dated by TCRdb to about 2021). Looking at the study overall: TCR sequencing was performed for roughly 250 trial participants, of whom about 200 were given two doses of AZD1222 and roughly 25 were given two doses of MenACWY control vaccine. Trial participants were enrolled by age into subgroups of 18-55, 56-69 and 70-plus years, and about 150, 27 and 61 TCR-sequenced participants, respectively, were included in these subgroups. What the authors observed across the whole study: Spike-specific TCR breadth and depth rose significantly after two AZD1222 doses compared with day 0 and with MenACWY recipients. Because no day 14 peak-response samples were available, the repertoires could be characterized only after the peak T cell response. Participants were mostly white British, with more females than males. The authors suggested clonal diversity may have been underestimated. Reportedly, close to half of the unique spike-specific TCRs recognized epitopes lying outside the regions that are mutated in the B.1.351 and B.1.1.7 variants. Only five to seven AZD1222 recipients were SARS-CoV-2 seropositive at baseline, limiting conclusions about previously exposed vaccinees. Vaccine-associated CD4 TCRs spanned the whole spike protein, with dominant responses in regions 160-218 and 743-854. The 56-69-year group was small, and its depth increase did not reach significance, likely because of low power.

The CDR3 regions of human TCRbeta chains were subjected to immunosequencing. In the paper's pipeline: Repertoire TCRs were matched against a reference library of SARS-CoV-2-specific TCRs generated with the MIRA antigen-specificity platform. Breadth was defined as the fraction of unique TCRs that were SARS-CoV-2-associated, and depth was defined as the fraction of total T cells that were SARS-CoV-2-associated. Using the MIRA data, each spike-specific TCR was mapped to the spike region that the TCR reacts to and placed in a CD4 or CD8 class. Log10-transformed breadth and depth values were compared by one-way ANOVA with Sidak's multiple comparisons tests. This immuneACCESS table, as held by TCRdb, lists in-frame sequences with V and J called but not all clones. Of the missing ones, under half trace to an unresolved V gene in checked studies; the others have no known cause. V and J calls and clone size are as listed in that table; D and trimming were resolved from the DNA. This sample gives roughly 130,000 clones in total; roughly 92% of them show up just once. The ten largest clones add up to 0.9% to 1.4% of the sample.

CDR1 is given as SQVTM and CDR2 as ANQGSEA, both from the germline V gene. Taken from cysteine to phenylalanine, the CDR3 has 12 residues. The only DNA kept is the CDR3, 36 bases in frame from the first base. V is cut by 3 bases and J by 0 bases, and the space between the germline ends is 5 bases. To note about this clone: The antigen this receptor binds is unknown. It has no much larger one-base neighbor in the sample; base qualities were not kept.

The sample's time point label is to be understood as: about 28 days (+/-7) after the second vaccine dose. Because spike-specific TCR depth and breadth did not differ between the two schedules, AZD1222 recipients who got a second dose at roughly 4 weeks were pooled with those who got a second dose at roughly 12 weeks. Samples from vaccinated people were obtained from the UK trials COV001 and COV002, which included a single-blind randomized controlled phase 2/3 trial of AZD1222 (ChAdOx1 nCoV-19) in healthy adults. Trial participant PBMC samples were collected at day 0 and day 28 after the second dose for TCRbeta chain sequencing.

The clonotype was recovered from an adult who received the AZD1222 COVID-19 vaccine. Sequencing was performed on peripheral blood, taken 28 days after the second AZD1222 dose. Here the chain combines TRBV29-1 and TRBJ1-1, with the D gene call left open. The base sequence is TGCAGCGTTGACAGAATGAACACTGAAGCTTTCTTT. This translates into CSVDRMNTEAFF.